This T cell receptor (beta chain) originates from a study of early stage breast cancer tumors (dated by TCRdb to about 2017). For context, the study as a whole: Of the approximately 15 invasive breast tumors, about a dozen were found to be estrogen receptor-positive, progesterone receptor-positive and HER2-negative. Of the roughly twelve ER+/PR+/HER2- tumors, eight were classified as invasive ductal carcinomas and four as invasive lobular carcinomas. A read coverage of roughly 10-fold per sample was achieved on average. The samples as a whole yielded a few million detected templates, corresponding to 1,100,000 or so unique clonotypes.

This clone was counted once. Its antigen is unknown. No base quality information exists; no much larger clone differs at one position. The CDR3 covers 15 residues, taking in both the cysteine and the phenylalanine. Only the CDR3 part of the read is kept: 45 bases, read in frame from the first base. At the junction V is shortened by 1 base and J by 1 base, with 7 bases in between. The germline V gene specifies MGHRA as CDR1 and YSYEKL as CDR2. The study profiled bulk TCR beta-chain repertoires in matched peripheral blood, tumor and adjacent normal breast tissue taken from fewer than 20 patients with early-stage breast cancer. Before surgery, roughly 4.5-11 mL of whole blood was collected in EDTA tubes and processed within 2 hours. Ficoll-Paque centrifugation in SepMate-50 tubes was used to isolate peripheral blood mononuclear cells. PBMCs were cryopreserved in aliquots of about 2 to 4.5 million cells in about 90% FBS with roughly 10% DMSO and kept in liquid nitrogen. Genomic DNA was extracted with the Qiagen AllPrep DNA/RNA Mini kit.

Every sample was amplified as two independent genomic DNA replicates, using around 0.46 ug for blood and roughly 1.6 ug for tumor or normal breast. Following the manufacturer's instructions, the ImmunoSeq Intro kit was used to carry out TCRB sequencing on genomic DNA. The multiplex PCR ran for 30 to 40 cycles using proprietary primers and spike-in control sequences for absolute quantification. An 87-bp fragment spanning the CDR3 and flanking V and J genes was sequenced with single-end 150-bp reads. Each lane of an Illumina MiSeq running version 3.0 chemistry carried seven multiplexed samples, with two replicates apiece. The paper's processing steps were these. Raw data were processed with the vendor's proprietary pipeline, and both replicates were merged into a single result per sample. A clonotype was defined as productive rearrangements that share the same V-gene family, CDR3 amino acid sequence and J-gene segment. Clonality was computed as 1 minus the normalized Shannon entropy (Pielou evenness) of TCRB abundances. To estimate T cell density, the total number of templates was divided by the number of input cells, which was inferred from the amount of DNA input. Recon was used with default parameters to estimate total repertoire diversity and clonality. A clonotype counted as tumor-enriched if its abundance in tumor exceeded 0.1% and was at least 32-fold higher than its abundance in normal breast. TCRdb carries this immuneACCESS record with in-frame sequences only. Its versions omit some clonotypes, under half of them owing to an unresolved V gene in the studies checked, with the rest unexplained. D and trimming come from the DNA, and the V and J calls and clone size come from that table. The sample data list about 41,000 clones, and around two thirds of these were observed just once. Clones ranked in the top ten supply roughly 7.2% of the sample.

Study-wide conclusions, independent of this receptor: Compared with adjacent normal breast tissue, tumors had approximately 2.5-fold higher T cell density and higher clonality. Because the cohort was small, analysis by tumor subtype was not possible. Repertoires from blood and normal breast were more alike than repertoires from blood and tumor, and in 14 of 16 patients, comparing each tissue with blood separated tumor from normal. Enriched TCRB sequences shared across patients were mostly commonly generated sequences, unlikely to play an important role in the tumor microenvironment. Sequencing bulk genomic DNA from unsorted cells could not capture chain pairing or functional markers like CD4, CD8 and FOXP3.

The TCR originated in a person between 50 and 60 years old with breast cancer. Here the chain combines TRBV4-1 and TRBJ2-2; TRBD1 could be the D gene, as 5 bases match. Sequences were obtained from blood. The encoded CDR3 is CASSQGGLNTGELFF. The base sequence is TGCGCCAGCAGCCAAGGGGGCTTGAACACCGGGGAGCTGTTTTTT.